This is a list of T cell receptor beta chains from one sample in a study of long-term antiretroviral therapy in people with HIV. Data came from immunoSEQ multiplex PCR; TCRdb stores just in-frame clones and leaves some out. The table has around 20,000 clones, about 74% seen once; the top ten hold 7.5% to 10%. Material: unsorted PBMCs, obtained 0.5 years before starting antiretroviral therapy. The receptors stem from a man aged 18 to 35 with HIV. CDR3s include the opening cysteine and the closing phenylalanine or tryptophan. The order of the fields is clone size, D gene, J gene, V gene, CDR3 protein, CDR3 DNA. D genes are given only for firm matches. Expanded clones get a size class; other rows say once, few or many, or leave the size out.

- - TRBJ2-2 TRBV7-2 CASSAWTLTNTGELFF TGTGCCAGCAGCGCATGGACTCTTACGAACACCGGGGAGCTGTTTTTT
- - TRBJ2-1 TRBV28 CASSYNEQFF TGTGCCAGCAGTTACAATGAGCAGTTCTTC
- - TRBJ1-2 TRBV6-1 CASSDSPGNYGYTF TGTGCCAGCAGTGACAGCCCGGGAAACTATGGCTACACCTTC
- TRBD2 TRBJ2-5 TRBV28 CASSLLAEDGETQYF TGTGCCAGCAGCCTACTAGCGGAAGATGGGGAGACCCAGTACTTC
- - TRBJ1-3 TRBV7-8 CASFLGGVGNTIYF TGTGCCAGCTTCCTCGGGGGGGTAGGAAACACCATATATTTT
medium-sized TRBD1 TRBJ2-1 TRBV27 CASSSGTGGGEQFF TGTGCCAGCAGTTCCGGGACAGGGGGCGGTGAGCAGTTCTTC
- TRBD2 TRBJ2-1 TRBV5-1 CASSPDPVTSGPRGEQFF TGCGCCAGCAGTCCTGACCCCGTGACTAGCGGCCCCCGGGGTGAGCAGTTCTTC
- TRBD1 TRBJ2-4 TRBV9 CASSAEQGSIGENIQYF TGTGCCAGCAGCGCGGAACAGGGGTCCATTGGGGAAAACATTCAGTACTTC
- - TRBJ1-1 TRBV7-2 CASSSRWNTEAFF TGTGCCAGCAGCTCCAGGTGGAACACTGAAGCTTTCTTT
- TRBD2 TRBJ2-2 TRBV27 CASSTLGGGGTGELFF TGTGCCAGCAGTACCCTCGGCGGGGGGGGCACCGGGGAGCTGTTTTTT
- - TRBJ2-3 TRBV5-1 CASSSPTSSADTQYF TGCGCCAGCAGCTCCCCGACTAGTTCCGCAGATACGCAGTATTTT
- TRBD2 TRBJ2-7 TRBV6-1 CASSELAGGPDEQYF TGTGCCAGCAGTGAACTAGCGGGGGGGCCCGACGAGCAGTACTTC
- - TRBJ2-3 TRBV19 CASSPGLSGTDTQYF TGTGCCAGTAGCCCGGGATTGTCAGGCACAGATACGCAGTATTTT
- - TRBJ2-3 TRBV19 CASSITRLAHTDTQYF TGTGCCAGTAGTATCACCCGGCTAGCCCACACAGATACGCAGTATTTT
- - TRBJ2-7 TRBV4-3 CASSATTGPSYEQYF TGCGCCAGCAGCGCCACGACAGGCCCGAGCTACGAGCAGTACTTC
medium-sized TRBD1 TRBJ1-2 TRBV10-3 CAISDPPGQGWGYGYTF TGTGCCATCAGTGATCCGCCGGGACAGGGATGGGGCTATGGCTACACCTTC
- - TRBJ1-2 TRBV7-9 CASSLNGYTF TGTGCCAGCAGCTTAAATGGCTACACCTTC
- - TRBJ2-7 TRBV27 CASSLGSSSYEQYF TGTGCCAGCAGTTTGGGCAGTTCTAGCTACGAGCAGTACTTC
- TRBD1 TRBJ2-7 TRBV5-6 CASSFAGQGYEQYF TGTGCCAGCAGCTTTGCGGGACAGGGCTACGAGCAGTACTTC
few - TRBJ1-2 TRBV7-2 CASSLGATGNPYGYTF TGTGCCAGCAGCTTAGGCGCAACAGGGAACCCCTATGGCTACACCTTC
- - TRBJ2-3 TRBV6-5 CASSSRQGGRADTQYF TGTGCCAGCAGTTCCAGACAGGGAGGGAGGGCAGATACGCAGTATTTT
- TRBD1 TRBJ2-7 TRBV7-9 CASSGRQGTYEQYF TGTGCCAGCAGCGGGCGACAGGGAACCTACGAGCAGTACTTC
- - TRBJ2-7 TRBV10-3 CAISVSRDTYEQYF TGTGCCATCAGTGTGTCAAGGGATACCTACGAGCAGTACTTC
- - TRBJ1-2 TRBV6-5 CASSYSSAGSNYGYTF TGTGCCAGCAGTTACAGTTCAGCAGGATCTAACTATGGCTACACCTTC
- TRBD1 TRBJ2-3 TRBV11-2 CASSDRDRRTDTQYF TGTGCCAGCAGCGACCGGGACAGACGCACAGATACGCAGTATTTT
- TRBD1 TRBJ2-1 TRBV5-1 CASSYYGTAYNEQFF TGCGCCAGCAGCTACTACGGGACAGCTTACAATGAGCAGTTCTTC
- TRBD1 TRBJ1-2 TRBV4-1 CASLPDRGRPAYGYTF TGCGCCTCGCTACCGGACAGGGGGCGCCCCGCCTATGGCTACACCTTC
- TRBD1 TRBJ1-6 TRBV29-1 CSVGTGDSPLHF TGCAGCGTTGGGACAGGGGATTCACCCCTCCACTTT
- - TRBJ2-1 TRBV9 CASSPDPNQQFF TGTGCCAGCAGCCCAGATCCTAATCAGCAGTTCTTC
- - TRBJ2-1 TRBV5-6 CASSLAGTHYNEQFF TGTGCCAGCAGCTTGGCGGGCACCCACTACAATGAGCAGTTCTTC
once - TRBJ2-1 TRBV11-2 CASSLAAGDRDNEQFF TGTGCCAGCAGCTTAGCCGCCGGGGATAGGGACAATGAGCAGTTCTTC
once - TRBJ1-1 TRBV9 CASSVVAGTEAFF TGTGCCAGCAGCGTAGTTGCGGGAACTGAAGCTTTCTTT
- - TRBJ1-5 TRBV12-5 CASGRPGEQPQHF TGTGCTAGTGGTCGGCCCGGCGAACAGCCCCAGCATTTT
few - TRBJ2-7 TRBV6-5 CASSWGETSYEQYF TGTGCCAGCAGTTGGGGGGAGACTAGCTACGAGCAGTACTTC
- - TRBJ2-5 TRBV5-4 CASSLEREQETQYF TGTGCCAGCAGCTTGGAACGGGAACAAGAGACCCAGTACTTC
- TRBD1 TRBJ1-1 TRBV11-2 CASSLVGDRGNTEAFF TGTGCCAGCAGCTTAGTTGGGGACAGGGGGAACACTGAAGCTTTCTTT
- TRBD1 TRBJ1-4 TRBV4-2 CASSLRPTGPGEKLFF TGTGCCAGCAGCCTCAGACCGACAGGGCCTGGCGAAAAACTGTTTTTT
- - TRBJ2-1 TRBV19 CASSLRLEPREQFF TGTGCCAGTAGTCTTAGACTAGAACCCAGGGAGCAGTTCTTC
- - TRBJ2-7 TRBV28 CASRDTGIYEQYF TGTGCCAGCAGGGATACAGGAATCTACGAGCAGTACTTC
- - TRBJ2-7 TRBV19 CASSTGPSARPYEQYF TGTGCCAGTAGTACCGGACCCTCGGCTAGACCCTACGAGCAGTACTTC
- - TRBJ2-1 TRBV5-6 CASSFGVSSYNEQFF TGTGCCAGCAGCTTCGGGGTGAGCTCCTACAATGAGCAGTTCTTC
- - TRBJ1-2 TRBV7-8 CASSLEVARGKNYGYTF TGTGCCAGCAGCTTAGAAGTTGCGAGGGGGAAAAACTATGGCTACACCTTC
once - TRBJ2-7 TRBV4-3 CASSQARGEVPYEQYF TGCGCCAGCAGCCAAGCGAGGGGGGAGGTCCCCTACGAGCAGTACTTC
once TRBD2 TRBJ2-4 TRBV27 CASSSLAGNIQYF TGTGCCAGCAGTTCCCTAGCGGGGAACATTCAGTACTTC
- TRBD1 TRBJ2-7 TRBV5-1 CASSFGTGTYEQYF TGCGCCAGCAGCTTTGGGACAGGAACCTACGAGCAGTACTTC
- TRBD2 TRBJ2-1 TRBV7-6 CASSLEMAGGPPEQFF TGTGCCAGCAGCTTAGAGATGGCGGGAGGGCCTCCTGAGCAGTTCTTC
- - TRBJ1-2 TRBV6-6 CASSYVLRGGVYGYTF TGTGCCAGCAGTTACGTCCTCAGGGGAGGAGTCTATGGCTACACCTTC
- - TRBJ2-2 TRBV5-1 CASSSLGTLGTGELFF TGCGCCAGCAGCTCCTTGGGGACGTTGGGCACCGGGGAGCTGTTTTTT
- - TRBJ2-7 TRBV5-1 CASSLGAYEQYF TGCGCCAGCAGCTTGGGGGCCTACGAGCAGTACTTC
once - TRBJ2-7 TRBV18 CASSPPDEYEQYF TGTGCCAGCTCACCCCCGGACGAGTACGAGCAGTACTTC
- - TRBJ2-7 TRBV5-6 CASSFGPGEPSYEQYF -
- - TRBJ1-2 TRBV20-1 CSARKDYGYTF TGCAGTGCTAGGAAAGACTATGGCTACACCTTC
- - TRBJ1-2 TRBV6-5 CASSYWGGDYGYTF TGTGCCAGCAGTTACTGGGGGGGGGACTATGGCTACACCTTC
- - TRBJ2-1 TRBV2 CASSPRPQSLEQFF TGTGCCAGCAGTCCTCGTCCTCAGAGTCTTGAGCAGTTCTTC